What follows are 4 T cell receptor beta chains derived from one specimen sequenced in a study of blood T cell repertoires in COVID-19. Measured with immunoSEQ multiplex PCR; TCRdb has only the in-frame clones, and not every one. The sample lists around 320,000 clones; 88% were seen once. The sample was peripheral blood. These receptors all come from a woman aged 25 to 45 who had recovered from COVID-19.

This clone is a singleton in its sample. The chain employs TRBV7-9 and TRBJ1-5; 10 nucleotides agree with TRBD1. Germline V gene data show CDR1 as SEHNR and CDR2 as FQNEAQ (reference sequence). V was clipped by 1 base and J by 3 bases; unmatched bases: 3. This CDR3 has 16 amino acids. The chain's CDR3 is CASSLGGTGDNQPQHF. CDR3 nucleotide sequence: TGTGCCAGCAGCTTAGGGGGGACAGGGGACAATCAGCCCCAGCATTTT.

The chain joins TRBV29-1 to TRBJ1-2; D might be TRBD1 (6 bases). The CDR3 spans 15 residues. CDR1 and CDR2 (germline): SQVTM, ANQGSEA. V was cut by 6 bases and J by 3 bases, with 20 bases left in between. DNA for the CDR3: TGCAGCGTCAGCGCTTACAGGGCTATAGACTATGGCTACACCTTC. Translation: CSVSAYRAIDYGYTF.

The chain carries TRBV6-5 and TRBJ1-2; D ambiguous. Between the trimmed V and J ends, which lost 6 bases and 4 bases, there was a span of 12 bases. The CDR3 is 13 residues long. Germline CDR1 and CDR2: MNHEY and SVGAGI. For the CDR3, the DNA is TGTGCCAGCAGGCCTAATGAGGTCTATGGCTACACCTTC. It codes for CASRPNEVYGYTF.

The chain carries TRBV7-3 and TRBJ2-5; D not resolved. Trimming shortened V by 5 bases and J by 1 base, and 11 bases separated the two germline ends. The CDR3 sequence is 14 residues long. Germline V gives CDR1 SGHTA, CDR2 FQGTGA. The CDR3 bases are TGTGCCAGCAGCCCGACACATTCCCAAGAGACCCAGTACTTC. This sequence encodes CASSPTHSQETQYF.